Listed below are T cell receptor beta chains from one sample, sequenced in a study of blood T cell repertoires in COVID-19. TCRdb's table, derived via immunoSEQ multiplex PCR, lists solely in-frame clones and lacks some. The data show roughly 80,000 clones, with more than 75% seen just once and around 29% held by the top ten. The specimen was peripheral blood. The receptors originated from a human donor in a cohort sampled during active COVID-19. CDR3s include the opening cysteine and the closing phenylalanine or tryptophan. Only part of the rows carry a size: once, few, many, or a class if the clone is expanded.

. TRBV29-1 CSVGPTPYTF
once TRBV19 CATGGRLGEKLFF
. TRBV30 CAWSVLGGLAREKLFF
. TRBV19 CASGKGGDTNSPLHF
few TRBV5-4 CASSGLAGVSEQFF
. TRBV6-6 CASSYSVTGSNQPQHF
. TRBV12-3/TRBV12-4 CASSWDTNQPQHF
. TRBV7-9 CASSITSYNEQFF
once TRBV11-2 CASSSPDSPRNYEQYF
. TRBV18 CATAARTEAFF
. TRBV4-1 CASSPQGPGGLTNEKLFF
. TRBV2 CASSGQGYYGYTF
. TRBV10-2 CASSVGGQETQYF
once TRBV5-1 CASSSTGSEKLFF
. TRBV7-9 CASSRDRDVGEKLFF
. TRBV4-1 CASSLGVGNEQFF
. TRBV7-9 CASSLVGQGHEQYF
. TRBV28 CASSSTGGPMDEQFF
. TRBV28 CASSLGQGSYNEQFF
. TRBV30 CAVRDSGNTIYF
. TRBV2 CASGWDSFPFF
. TRBV7-9 CASSPQGAYSTDTQYF
. TRBV4-1 CASSLRGLVYNEQFF
once TRBV3-1/TRBV3-2 CASSLGGGVTYEQYF
. TRBV5-1 CASSLAGEDGYTF
once TRBV5-5 CASSSPGLPGPYEQYF
. TRBV7-2 CASSFVGAGYGYTF
few TRBV7-9 CASSLGGQGDTEAFF
. TRBV15 CATSLGTSGYEQYF
. TRBV5-4 CASSLGGVGSPREQYF
. TRBV7-3 CASSLGSGGALDTQYF
. TRBV12-3/TRBV12-4 CASSWRADTQYF
. TRBV15 CATSRDLAGWAGELFF
. TRBV14 CASSPGTDYGYTF
. TRBV5-1 CASKTRDEQFF
few TRBV2 CASSRQGRYQPQHF